These T cell receptor beta chains were read from a single sample in a study of blood T cell repertoires in COVID-19. Profiling relied on immunoSEQ multiplex PCR, and the TCRdb table lists in-frame clones only, not all of them. The data contain under 60,000 clones, 75% to 90% of them singletons. Sample: peripheral blood. These receptors came from a human donor in a cohort sampled during active COVID-19. CDR3s include the opening cysteine and the closing phenylalanine or tryptophan. Each record gives: V gene, J gene, CDR3 protein.

TRBV7-2	TRBJ2-3	CASSFPNVGTDTQYF
TRBV10-3	TRBJ2-1	CAISDLAGGRYNEQFF
TRBV4-3	TRBJ2-4	CASSQGGGTKNIQYF
TRBV18	TRBJ1-2	CASSPQGAGYTF
TRBV19	TRBJ2-3	CASTAPRVQGVDVHTQYF
TRBV11-3	TRBJ1-1	CASSFGGTDTEAFF
TRBV19	TRBJ2-4	CASSRKIDRGNIQYF
TRBV9	TRBJ1-3	CASSEGQTSGNTIYF
TRBV7-9	TRBJ1-1	CASRSGRTAEAFF
TRBV25-1	TRBJ1-1	CASSAGGEAFF
TRBV23-1	TRBJ2-1	CASPPQCPQAKSSYNEQFF
TRBV6-2/TRBV6-3	TRBJ2-3	CASSLAGGGTQYF
TRBV19	TRBJ1-5	CVKTGLDNQPQHF
TRBV14	TRBJ1-1	CASSQTDIGEAFF
TRBV27	TRBJ2-1	CASSPPSRDRLLSSYNEQFF
TRBV6-6	TRBJ2-3	CASSLGTSGTDTQYF
TRBV7-2	TRBJ2-7	CASSLLVFGYEQYF
TRBV2	TRBJ1-5	CASSPTGVIGEWHF
TRBV2	TRBJ1-5	CASREGRQINQPQHF
TRBV6-2/TRBV6-3	TRBJ2-3	CASSPAGDTDTQYF
TRBV18	TRBJ1-1	CASSPLGEGVAFF
TRBV27	TRBJ1-6	CARSGRGQKTVQNSPLHF
TRBV5-1	TRBJ1-1	CASSSTGGGTEAFF
TRBV11-2	TRBJ1-4	CASSPLQGEYEKLFF
TRBV5-4	TRBJ2-1	CASSPPSGGVSYEQFF
TRBV6-5	TRBJ2-5	CASSYSRFQETQYF
TRBV29-1	TRBJ1-1	CSVEGGANTEAFF
TRBV24-1	TRBJ2-2	CATSDFGGELFF
TRBV3-1/TRBV3-2	TRBJ2-5	CASSQDYQTQYF
TRBV7-5	TRBJ2-7	CVRGQNGNEQYF
TRBV5-6	TRBJ1-1	CASSLRGDGTEAFF
TRBV21-1	TRBJ2-7	CASSKVLRDRRDEQYF
TRBV20-1	TRBJ1-5	CSAQGDQPQHF
TRBV28	TRBJ2-5	CASSYILSYPETQYF
TRBV19	TRBJ2-7	CATHGTGRYYEQYF
TRBV7-8	TRBJ1-2	CASSLDREYGYTF